The sequence of this TCR beta chain was determined in a study of shared clonotypes between healthy human individuals. Study context: Every donor yielded three CD4 naive, three CD4 memory, two CD8 naive and one CD8 memory plate.

Trimming shortened V by 1 base and J by 5 bases, and 12 bases separated the two germline ends. This CDR3 has 14 residues. The V gene's germline CDR1 is SGHNT and CDR2 YENEEA. A deep-level run was used for the assay. Sequencing was performed with immunoSEQ multiplex PCR; in TCRdb, only in-frame clones are kept and a portion is missing. The sample yields about 590,000 clones, roughly 96% seen once. The study, taken as a whole, reports: Depth was large, yet rarefaction showed that sorted-subset sequencing was incomplete.

Naive CD8 cells lacked CD45RO and underwent positive selection for CCR7, leaving out terminally differentiated effector memory CD45RA+ cells. On this clone itself: Antigen: not known.

Material for sequencing was naive CD8+ T cells sorted from blood. The receptor comes from a woman in her twenties or thirties in good health. The rearrangement uses TRBV11-3 and TRBJ2-7; D remains ambiguous. DNA for the CDR3: TGTGCCAGCAGCTTAGCCGGCAGTCGTGACGAGCAGTACTTC. Encoded protein: CASSLAGSRDEQYF.